Below are 20 T cell receptor beta chains sequenced from a single sample in a study of early stage breast cancer tumors. The protocol was immunoSEQ multiplex PCR, while the TCRdb copy is restricted to in-frame clones and leaves out a portion. The repertoire holds about 5,400 clones, with roughly two thirds as singletons. What was sequenced was breast tumor tissue. Receptors were obtained from a person aged 55 to 75 with breast cancer.

The rearrangement links TRBV7-8 to TRBJ2-3; 8 bases align to TRBD2. This CDR3 spans 14 amino acids. The V and J ends lost 4 bases and 3 bases, in that order; junction bases with no gene match: 3. Germline V gene sequence: CDR1 SGHVS, CDR2 FQNEAQ. For the CDR3, the DNA is TGTGCCAGCAGCTCACTAGCGGCAACAGATACGCAGTATTTT. This translates into CASSSLAATDTQYF.

V usage is TRBV2 and J usage is TRBJ1-1; D is uncertain. Germline loops: CDR1 SNHLY, CDR2 FYNNEI. The CDR3 is 11 amino acids. V was cut by 8 bases and J by 5 bases, with 9 bases left in between. The CDR3 spells CASARETEAFF. The CDR3 DNA follows: TGTGCCAGCGCTAGGGAAACTGAAGCTTTCTTT.

The chain combines TRBV5-1 with TRBJ2-5, with D possibly called TRBD1 or TRBD2 (5 bases each). The J call is doubtful: the DNA matches TRBJ2-7 better. Germline assignment: CDR1 SGHRS and CDR2 YFSETQ. This CDR3 is 15 amino acids long. CDR3 in DNA: TGCGCCAGCAGCTTGGGGGGAAGGGGAGCCTACGAGCAGTACTTC. It specifies CASSLGGRGAYEQYF.

V is TRBV19 and J is TRBJ2-1, with D possibly matching TRBD1 (6 bases). Germline values: CDR1 LNHDA, CDR2 SQIVND (reference sequence). This CDR3 comprises 14 residues. The germline V and J ends were trimmed by 3 bases and 8 bases, with 14 bases remaining between them. The CDR3 region is CASSIQGPHDEQFF. The CDR3 DNA is TGTGCCAGTAGTATTCAGGGGCCCCACGATGAGCAGTTCTTC.

The chain joins TRBV11-3 to TRBJ2-7; 8 positions match TRBD1. This CDR3 has 15 amino acids. Losses at the gene ends were 5 bases for V and 5 bases for J; bases not matched to a gene: 11. Germline-derived CDR1 and CDR2 are SGHNT and YENEEA. CDR3: CASSPPRTGIDEQYF. The CDR3 DNA is TGTGCCAGCAGCCCTCCAAGGACAGGGATCGACGAGCAGTACTTC.

V is TRBV7-9 and J is TRBJ2-3; TRBD1 matches 10 bases. The CDR3 consists of 15 residues. The J segment lost 5 bases and the V segment lost 4 bases, leaving 6 bases of the junction unmatched. Germline V gene sequence: CDR1 SEHNR, CDR2 FQNEAQ (reference sequence). The CDR3 region is CASSSTGGMGDTQYF. The CDR3 DNA sequence: TGTGCCAGCAGCTCGACAGGGGGCATGGGAGATACGCAGTATTTT.

The chain joins TRBV7-2 to TRBJ2-7; possibly TRBD2 for D (7 bases). The V gene's germline CDR1 is SGHTA and CDR2 FQGNSA. The CDR3 extends over 13 amino acids. With 1 base removed from V and 6 bases from J, the gap between germline ends came to 10 bases. The CDR3 sequence is CASSLEGGGEQYF. The CDR3 nucleotides are TGTGCCAGCAGCTTAGAGGGAGGGGGCGAGCAGTACTTC.

The V call is TRBV15, the J call TRBJ1-1, with 9 nucleotides matching TRBD1. V was clipped by 4 bases and J by 1 base; unmatched bases: 4. The CDR3 spans 15 residues. Germline V lookup: CDR1 LNHNV, CDR2 YYDKDF (reference sequence). The CDR3 region has the DNA TGTGCCACCAGCATACTACAGGGGGCGAACACTGAAGCTTTCTTT. Translating it yields CATSILQGANTEAFF.

The chain employs TRBV19 and TRBJ1-5, with D maybe TRBD1 (5 bases). The CDR3 runs to 13 residues. Germline V gene data show CDR1 as LNHDA and CDR2 as SQIVND (reference sequence). Trimming pared 2 bases from V and 4 bases from J, leaving 6 bases between. CDR3 nucleotide sequence: TGTGCCAGTAGTATATCAGGGAATCAGCCCCAGCATTTT. This translates into CASSISGNQPQHF.

This clone has more than one count but fewer than ten. V is TRBV7-8 and J is TRBJ2-1, with D tentatively TRBD1 (6 bases). CDR3 length equals 13 residues. The germline CDR1 and CDR2 sequences are SGHVS and FQNEAQ. V lost 7 bases and J lost 7, with 14 bases in between. The chain's CDR3 is CASTNGQFNEQFF. The CDR3 coding sequence is TGTGCCAGCACCAATGGACAGTTTAATGAGCAGTTCTTC.

Relative to its sample, this clone is large. Other DNA variants within this sample encode the same CDR3. This chain links TRBV25-1 with TRBJ1-2; possible D gene TRBD1, 5 bases. Germline values: CDR1 MGHDK, CDR2 SYGVNS. Trimming left V 3 bases short and J 0 bases short, with 14 bases between. The CDR3 is 16 residues long. The CDR3 DNA is TGTGCCAGCAGTGAGACGGGACGGCTCGCTAACTATGGCTACACCTTC. It yields the protein CASSETGRLANYGYTF.

A single count supports this clone. V usage is TRBV19 and J usage is TRBJ2-1; 14 nucleotides line up with TRBD2. The CDR3 totals 18 residues. The germline gives CDR1 LNHDA, CDR2 SQIVND (reference sequence). After removal of 5 bases from V and 0 bases from J, the junction contained 6 bases not matched to a gene. The CDR3 here is CASSPRLAGGSSYNEQFF. CDR3 DNA: TGTGCCAGTAGTCCCCGACTAGCGGGAGGGAGCTCCTACAATGAGCAGTTCTTC.

This clone occurred a few times. The chain uses TRBV11-3 and TRBJ2-3, with TRBD2 matching over 8 bases. Germline V gives CDR1 SGHNT, CDR2 YENEEA. This CDR3 comprises 17 residues. Losses at the gene ends were 0 bases for V and 5 bases for J; bases not matched to a gene: 10. The CDR3 DNA sequence: TGTGCCAGCAGCTTAGATCATCCCGGGAGGGCTGGAGATACGCAGTATTTT. Residues: CASSLDHPGRAGDTQYF.

J is TRBJ2-1 and V is TRBV29-1; 15 bases match TRBD2. The trim removed 4 bases at V and 9 bases at J, leaving 10 bases unmatched. Germline lookup yields CDR1 SQVTM and CDR2 ANQGSEA. The CDR3 runs to 16 residues. CDR3 region: CSVGGTSGRSIVEQFF. The CDR3, as DNA: TGCAGCGTTGGGGGGACTAGCGGGAGGTCTATTGTTGAGCAGTTCTTC.

As regards this clone: Other DNA sequences of this sample code for an identical CDR3. The J gene is TRBJ1-1, the V gene TRBV7-9; D unclear. The CDR3 is made up of 12 amino acids. CDR1 and CDR2 from the germline V gene are SEHNR and FQNEAQ (reference sequence). V was cut by 4 bases and J by 8 bases, with 11 bases left in between. This chain's CDR3 is CASSSRQTEAFF. In DNA, the CDR3 is TGTGCCAGCAGCTCCCGACAAACGGAAGCTTTCTTT.

This rearrangement joins TRBV2 to TRBJ1-1; D is perhaps TRBD1 (5 bases). With 6 bases removed from V and 5 bases from J, the gap between germline ends came to 19 bases. The CDR3 covers 15 residues. CDR1 is SNHLY and CDR2 is FYNNEI in the germline V gene. The DNA for the CDR3 is TGTGCCAGCAGGTTCGGGGGAGGGGAGGGGACTGAAGCTTTCTTT. As protein: CASRFGGGEGTEAFF.

V and J are TRBV28 and TRBJ1-1; the D gene is possibly TRBD1 (6 bases). There are 14 residues in the CDR3. Deletions cut 3 bases from V and 1 base from J, with 9 bases between. Germline V gives CDR1 MDHEN, CDR2 SYDVKM. This CDR3 is CASSLAGANTEAFF. CDR3 sequence (DNA): TGTGCCAGCAGTTTGGCAGGGGCGAACACTGAAGCTTTCTTT.

This clone was detected a few times. V and J are TRBV2 and TRBJ1-2; D is undetermined. The CDR3 is 11 residues long. Trimming cost V 5 bases and J 8 bases, with 9 bases left between them. The germline V gene has CDR1 SNHLY and CDR2 FYNNEI. This CDR3 reads CASSFETGYTF. The CDR3 DNA reads as TGTGCCAGCAGTTTCGAGACCGGCTACACCTTC.

The gene calls are TRBV5-4 and TRBJ2-7; possibly TRBD1 or TRBD2 for D (5 bases each). In germline, CDR1 is SGHNT, CDR2 YYREEE (reference sequence). V was clipped by 2 bases and J by 1 base, with 13 bases between them. CDR3 length: 15 residues. Here the CDR3 DNA reads TGTGCCAGCAGCTTCCGGGACCGAAGATCCTACGAGCAGTACTTC. Amino acid sequence: CASSFRDRRSYEQYF.

The rearrangement links TRBV7-9 to TRBJ2-5; D is possibly TRBD2 (5 bases). The CDR3 is 15 amino acids. Germline CDR1 SEHNR, CDR2 FQNEAQ (reference sequence). Trimming removed 1 base at V and 1 base at J, with 10 bases between. The CDR3 is CASSLVGEPQETQYF. Written as DNA, the CDR3 is TGTGCCAGCAGCTTAGTCGGGGAACCCCAAGAGACCCAGTACTTC.